The 28 T cell receptor beta chains listed next were all sequenced from one sample in a study of T cells in Graves' hyperthyroidism and ophthalmopathy. Template material for amplifying TCR beta CDR3 regions consisted of RNA transcripts. TCR CDR3 regions were first amplified by RT-PCR with HTBI primers. TCRdb reprocessed the multiplex PCR reads via MiXCR and lists one record per CDR3 protein. The sample holds around 800,000 distinct CDR3 sequences; over 35% are singletons and the top ten take 8.9%. Material: blood. The receptor set was obtained from a man between 18 and 29 years old with Graves' hyperthyroidism.

The chain recombines TRBV4-3 with TRBJ2-5, with a tentative D call TRBD2 (5 bases). Germline loops: CDR1 LGHNA, CDR2 YSLEER. This CDR3 region has 15 residues. Trimming pared 6 bases from V and 2 bases from J, leaving 16 bases between. As DNA, the CDR3 is TGCGCCAGCAGTTTCCCCGATGGAGGTCAAGAGACCCAGTACTTC. Residues: CASSFPDGGQETQYF.

This clonotype was recorded at least ten times. The V call is TRBV7-6, the J call TRBJ2-7; perhaps TRBD1 as D (6 bases). The germline gives CDR1 SGHVS, CDR2 FNYEAQ. Trimming took off 5 bases at V and 3 bases at J, with 11 bases between the two ends. The CDR3 loop spans 13 amino acids. The CDR3 DNA sequence: TGTGCCAGCAGCATCCGGGACAACTACGAGCAGTACTTC. It translates to CASSIRDNYEQYF.

Only one count was recorded for this clonotype. The rearrangement uses TRBV7-9 and TRBJ2-5; TRBD2 aligns across 9 bases. CDR1 is SEHNR and CDR2 is FQNEAQ in the germline V gene (reference sequence). V trimming: 6 bases; J trimming: 4 bases; junction bases outside the gene matches: 12. CDR3 length equals 16 residues. The CDR3 coding sequence is TGTGCCAGCAGGGCCCGCGGGAGGGCATCTGTAGAGACCCAGTACTTC. Residues: CASRARGRASVETQYF.

In its sample, this clonotype was seen many times. The genes are TRBV19 and TRBJ1-1; D gene ambiguous. With 6 bases removed from V and 7 bases from J, the gap between germline ends came to 15 bases. This CDR3 comprises 13 residues. Germline V lookup: CDR1 LNHDA, CDR2 SQIVND (reference sequence). CDR3 nucleotides: TGTGCCAGTAGCTTAGCCAGCACGGATGAAGCTTTCTTT. Amino acids: CASSLASTDEAFF.

V gene TRBV5-1 combines with J gene TRBJ1-5; 7 bases map to TRBD1. The CDR3 is made up of 14 amino acids. The V segment lost 4 bases and the J segment 6 bases; nucleotides outside the gene matches: 7. CDR1 and CDR2 (germline): SGHRS, YFSETQ. The CDR3 bases are TGCGCCAGCAGCCCAGGACAGGAGGGTCAGCCCCAGCATTTT. Its translation: CASSPGQEGQPQHF.

Many counts were recorded for this clonotype. The chain has TRBV7-2 and TRBJ1-5, with D maybe TRBD1 (5 bases). Trimming left V 4 bases short and J 6 bases short, with 13 bases between. The CDR3 has 14 amino acids. Germline CDR1 and CDR2: SGHTA and FQGNSA. CDR3 DNA: TGTGCCAGCAGCTCCCGCCAGGGTTCTCAGCCCCAGCATTTT. Its translation: CASSSRQGSQPQHF.

As regards this clonotype: A much larger clone sits a single nucleotide away, making a read error possible. V usage is TRBV20-1 and J usage is TRBJ1-1, with 11 bases identical to TRBD1. The length of the CDR3 is 15 residues. V was clipped by 0 bases and J by 5 bases; unmatched bases: 5. Germline V gene data show CDR1 as DFQATT and CDR2 as SNEGSKA (reference sequence). DNA for the CDR3: TGCAGTGCTAGAGATCGGGGACAGGGGGATACTGAAGCTTTCTTT. It yields the protein CSARDRGQGDTEAFF.

This clonotype was observed a few times. The CDR3: CASTGGGYEQYF. DNA of the CDR3: TGTGCCAGCACAGGGGGTGGCTACGAGCAGTACTTC. The genes are TRBV7-3 and TRBJ2-7; 7 bases are a match to TRBD1. CDR1 is SGHTA, CDR2 FQGTGA, per germline. With 7 bases clipped from V and 3 bases from J, the junction kept 3 bases outside the gene matches. The CDR3 covers 12 residues.

Comments on this clonotype: The junction departs from the called germline gene at one end, perhaps through a read error. The chain links TRBV6-5 to TRBJ2-7, with 9 positions matching TRBD1. CDR1 is MNHEY, CDR2 SVGAGI, per germline. The CDR3 has 15 amino acids. CDR3 nucleotides: TGTGCCATCAGTTACTCCGGACAGGGGACAGACGAGCAGTACTTC. This translates into CAISYSGQGTDEQYF.

The gene calls are TRBV29-1 and TRBJ1-2; 9 nucleotides line up with TRBD1. Germline V gene data show CDR1 as SQVTM and CDR2 as ANQGSEA. There are 14 residues in the CDR3. V was pared by 8 bases and J by 1 base, with 8 bases of the junction left unmatched. CDR3 region: CSLRTGAINYGYTF. CDR3 bases: TGCAGCCTCCGGACAGGGGCGATTAACTATGGCTACACCTTC.

The chain recombines TRBV20-1 with TRBJ1-1; D gene ambiguous. This CDR3 is built from 11 residues. CDR1 and CDR2 (germline): DFQATT, SNEGSKA (reference sequence). Deletions cut 6 bases from V and 7 bases from J, with 12 bases between. The CDR3 protein is CSAGSRGEAFF. CDR3 nucleotide sequence: TGCAGTGCCGGTTCCCGGGGTGAAGCTTTCTTT.

This clonotype was found many times. The genes are TRBV10-3 and TRBJ2-5, with a possible D match to TRBD1 (6 bases). Germline lookup yields CDR1 ENHRY and CDR2 SYGVKD. V dropped 5 bases and J dropped 5 bases, with 12 bases sitting between them. The CDR3 has 13 amino acids. The CDR3 region is CAISFGTRETQYF. In DNA, the CDR3 is TGTGCCATCAGTTTCGGGACAAGGGAGACCCAGTACTTC.

This clonotype has more than one count but fewer than ten. V gene TRBV12-3 or TRBV12-4 combines with J gene TRBJ1-1, with 7 bases that match TRBD1. The ends lost 2 bases at V and 4 bases at J; junction bases unmatched: 4. CDR3 length equals 14 residues. CDR3 residues: CASSLSTGSTEAFF. The CDR3 coding sequence is TGTGCCAGCAGTTTATCGACAGGGAGCACTGAAGCTTTCTTT.

About this clonotype itself: At one of its ends the junction is not consistent with the germline gene, which may arise from a read error. The chain is built from TRBV5-1 and TRBJ1-6; 11 bases line up with TRBD1. The CDR3 runs to 17 residues. Germline V CDR1 and CDR2: SGHRS, YFSETQ. The CDR3 DNA sequence: TGTGCCAGCAGCTTAGTTGGGACAGGGGGTGATAATTCACCCCTCCACTTT. Translated: CASSLVGTGGDNSPLHF.

In regard to this clonotype: One junction end disagrees with the germline gene, perhaps due to a read error. The chain links TRBV10-3 to TRBJ2-7; 7 positions match TRBD1. The CDR3 is 15 residues long. Per germline, CDR1 ENHRY and CDR2 SYGVKD. The CDR3 nucleotides are TGTGCCAGCAGTCCACAGGGGACGTTTACCTACGAGCAGTACTTC. Its translation is CASSPQGTFTYEQYF.

This clonotype was detected many times. The chain recombines TRBV2 with TRBJ2-7, with TRBD1 as a possible D gene (5 bases). The CDR3 is 14 amino acids. Germline CDR1 and CDR2: SNHLY and FYNNEI. Trimming took 8 bases from V and 5 from J, leaving 19 bases between them. The CDR3 nucleotides read TGTGCCAGCTCGGTAGGACAAGGACGGAACGAGCAGTACTTC. Its translation is CASSVGQGRNEQYF.

The chain couples TRBV2 to TRBJ1-6, with TRBD1 matching 8 bases. This CDR3 contains 15 residues. The trim removed 5 bases at V and 10 bases at J, leaving 10 bases unmatched. Germline CDR1 SNHLY, CDR2 FYNNEI. The CDR3 sequence is CASSTVGTGNSPLHF. The CDR3 nucleotides read TGTGCCAGCAGTACTGTAGGGACAGGCAACTCACCCCTCCACTTT.

The rearrangement uses TRBV9 and TRBJ2-5; 9 bases match TRBD2. CDR1 is SGDLS, CDR2 YYNGEE, per germline. Trimming took 2 bases from V and 5 from J; bases not matched to a gene: 13. This CDR3 has 17 residues. The CDR3 here is CASSVEGGSGRAETQYF. CDR3 coding DNA: TGTGCCAGCAGCGTTGAAGGGGGTAGCGGGAGAGCGGAGACCCAGTACTTC.

DNA for the CDR3: TGTGCCAGCAGCTTAGATCGGTGGGCTAGCGGCTACGAGCAGTACTTC. As protein: CASSLDRWASGYEQYF. V and J are TRBV11-2 and TRBJ2-7; TRBD2 matches at 7 bases. Trimming cost V 0 bases and J 3 bases; bases outside gene matches: 8. The germline CDR1 and CDR2 sequences are SGHAT and FQNNGV. The CDR3 consists of 16 residues.

This clonotype was observed at least ten times. V and J are TRBV19 and TRBJ1-5; D remains unclear. The germline V and J ends were trimmed by 8 bases and 3 bases, with 14 bases remaining between them. Germline assignment: CDR1 LNHDA and CDR2 SQIVND (reference sequence). The CDR3 sequence is 14 residues long. CDR3 sequence: CASDSAANNQPQHF. The CDR3 coding sequence is TGTGCCAGTGACTCGGCGGCAAACAATCAGCCCCAGCATTTT. Full variable domain (missing parts from reference TRBV19 and TRBJ1-5): DGGITQSPKYLFRKEGQNVTLSCEQNLNHDAMYWYRQDPGQGLRLIYYSQIVNDFQKGDIAEGYSVSREKKESFPLTVTSAQKNPTAFYLCASDSAANNQPQHFGDGTRLSIL.

The rearrangement links TRBV14 to TRBJ2-1, with 7 positions matching TRBD2. J gave up 6 bases and V 3 bases, and 8 bases lay outside the gene matches. Germline assignment: CDR1 SGHDN and CDR2 FVKESK. The CDR3 is 15 amino acids. CDR3 in amino acids: CASSQWTSSSNEQFF. The CDR3 region has the DNA TGTGCCAGCAGCCAGTGGACTAGTAGCTCCAATGAGCAGTTCTTC.

This clonotype was observed a few times. Written as DNA, the CDR3 is TGTGCCAGCAGCCCTCTGGGGACAGGGGACTACGAGCAGTACTTC. Translation gives CASSPLGTGDYEQYF. This rearrangement joins TRBV11-2 to TRBJ2-7; TRBD1 agrees at 10 bases. J lost 3 bases, V lost 5 bases, and 7 bases had no gene match. The CDR3 spans 15 residues. The germline gives CDR1 SGHAT, CDR2 FQNNGV.

This clonotype was seen repeatedly, ten times or more. Written as DNA, the CDR3 is TGTGCCAGCAGCTTTGCCGGGAATGGAAACACCATATATTTT. Its translation is CASSFAGNGNTIYF. J is TRBJ1-3 and V is TRBV7-8, with no clear D. Trimming cost V 3 bases and J 3 bases, with 9 bases left between them. There are 14 residues in the CDR3. Germline values: CDR1 SGHVS, CDR2 FQNEAQ.

This clonotype was seen a few times. The chain links TRBV7-9 to TRBJ2-2; no firm D call. V dropped 7 bases and J dropped 4 bases, with 10 bases sitting between them. Germline-derived CDR1 and CDR2 are SEHNR and FQNEAQ (reference sequence). This CDR3 is 13 amino acids long. The CDR3 sequence: CASIGPFTGELFF. CDR3 DNA: TGTGCCAGCATAGGTCCATTCACCGGGGAGCTGTTTTTT.

This clonotype was recorded many times. This chain uses TRBV10-1 with TRBJ2-5; D not certain. V was clipped by 4 bases and J by 1 base, with 7 bases between them. There are 13 residues in the CDR3. The germline V gene encodes CDR1 WNHNN and CDR2 SYGVQD (reference sequence). The CDR3 sequence is CASSGNIQETQYF. In DNA, the CDR3 is TGCGCCAGCAGTGGGAACATCCAAGAGACCCAGTACTTC.

This rearrangement joins TRBV29-1 to TRBJ1-2; a weak D match, TRBD1 (6 bases). V lost 8 bases and J 8 bases, leaving 18 bases between the germline ends. CDR1 and CDR2 (germline): SQVTM, ANQGSEA. CDR3 length: 12 amino acids. The CDR3 is CSSSGDIYGYTF. CDR3 sequence (DNA): TGCAGCTCATCAGGGGATATATACGGCTACACCTTC.

The J gene is TRBJ1-2, the V gene TRBV5-6; the D gene is possibly TRBD1 (6 bases). This CDR3 is built from 14 residues. V was trimmed by 1 base and J by 6 bases, leaving 13 bases between them. Germline V gives CDR1 SGHDT, CDR2 YYEEEE. CDR3 nucleotide sequence: TGTGCCAGCAGCTTGACGTTGGGGGCCGATGGCTACACCTTC. This translates into CASSLTLGADGYTF. The full variable domain, with the rest looked up from reference TRBV5-6 and TRBJ1-2, is DAGVTQSPTHLIKTRGQQVTLRCSPKSGHDTVSWYQQALGQGPQFIFQYYEEEERQRGNFPDRFSGHQFPNYSSELNVNALLLGDSALYLCASSLTLGADGYTFGSGTRLTVV.

This clonotype was recorded many times. The chain uses TRBV25-1 and TRBJ2-2, with D uncertain. The CDR3 spans 14 residues. Germline CDR1 and CDR2: MGHDK and SYGVNS. Between the trimmed V and J ends, which lost 0 bases and 3 bases, there was a span of 5 bases. The CDR3 nucleotides read TGTGCCAGCAGTGAATATCTGGACACCGGGGAGCTGTTTTTT. Its translation is CASSEYLDTGELFF.